This TCR beta chain emerged from a study of T-cell memory formation after mild COVID-19. Losses at the gene ends were 5 bases for V and 3 bases for J; bases not matched to a gene: 12. The germline V gene has CDR1 SEHNR and CDR2 FQNEAQ (reference sequence). The CDR3 loop spans 16 amino acids. Amplification by 5'RACE using constant-segment primers produced TCR alpha and TCR beta cDNA libraries that carried sample barcodes and UMIs. Each CDR3 protein gets one entry after TCRdb re-called the 5' RACE reads with MiXCR. The sample contains 90,000 to 120,000 distinct CDR3 sequences, 13% to 15% of which appear only once.

The TCR originated in a young man who had mild COVID-19 (a few samples of this study predate the infection). Cell type and time point are not known. The sequenced sample was PBMCs or a T cell subset sorted from them (not recorded which). The chain combines TRBV7-9 with TRBJ2-7; TRBD1 matches 8 bases. The CDR3 sequence is CASSPSGQGTGYEQYF. The DNA of the CDR3 is TGTGCCAGCAGCCCGTCTGGACAGGGCACGGGCTACGAGCAGTACTTC.